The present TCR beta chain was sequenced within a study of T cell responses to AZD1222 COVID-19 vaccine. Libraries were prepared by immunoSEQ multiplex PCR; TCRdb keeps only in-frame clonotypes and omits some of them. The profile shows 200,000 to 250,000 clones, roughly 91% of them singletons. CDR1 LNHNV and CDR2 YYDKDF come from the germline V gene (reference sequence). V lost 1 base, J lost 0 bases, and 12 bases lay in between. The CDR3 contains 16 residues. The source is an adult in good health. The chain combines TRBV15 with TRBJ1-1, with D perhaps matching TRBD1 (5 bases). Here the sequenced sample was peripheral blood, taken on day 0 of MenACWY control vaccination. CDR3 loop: CATSRGKGAVNTEAFF. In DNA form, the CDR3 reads TGTGCCACCAGCAGAGGGAAAGGGGCGGTGAACACTGAAGCTTTCTTT.